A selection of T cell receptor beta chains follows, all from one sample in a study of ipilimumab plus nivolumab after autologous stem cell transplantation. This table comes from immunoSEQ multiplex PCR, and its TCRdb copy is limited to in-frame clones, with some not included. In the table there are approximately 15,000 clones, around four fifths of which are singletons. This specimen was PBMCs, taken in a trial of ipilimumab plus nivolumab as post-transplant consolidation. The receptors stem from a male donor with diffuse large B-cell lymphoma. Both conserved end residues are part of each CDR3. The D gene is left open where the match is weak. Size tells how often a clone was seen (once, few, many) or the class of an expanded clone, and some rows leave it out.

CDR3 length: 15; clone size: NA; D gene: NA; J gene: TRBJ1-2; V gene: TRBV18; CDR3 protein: CASSPAGAPDYGYTF; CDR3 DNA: TGTGCCAGCTCACCAGCGGGGGCCCCGGACTATGGCTACACCTTC
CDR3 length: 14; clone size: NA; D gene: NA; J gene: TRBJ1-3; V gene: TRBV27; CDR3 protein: CASRPQGSGNTIYF; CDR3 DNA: TGTGCCAGCAGACCACAGGGCTCTGGAAACACCATATATTTT
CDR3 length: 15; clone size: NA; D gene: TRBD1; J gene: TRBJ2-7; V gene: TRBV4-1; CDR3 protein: CASSQGPGQSSVEYF; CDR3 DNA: TGCGCCAGCAGCCAAGGTCCGGGACAGAGCTCGGTGGAGTACTTC
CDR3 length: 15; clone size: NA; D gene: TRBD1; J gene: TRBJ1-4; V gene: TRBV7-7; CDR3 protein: CASSQGDRTPEKLFF; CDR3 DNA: TGTGCCAGCAGCCAAGGGGACAGGACCCCTGAAAAACTGTTTTTT
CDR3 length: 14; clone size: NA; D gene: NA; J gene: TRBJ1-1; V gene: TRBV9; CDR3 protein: CASSATRGGTEAFF; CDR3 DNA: TGTGCCAGCAGCGCCACGAGGGGGGGCACTGAAGCTTTCTTT
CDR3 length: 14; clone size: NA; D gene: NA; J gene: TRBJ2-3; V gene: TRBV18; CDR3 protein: CASSPQPAMDTQYF; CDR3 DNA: TGTGCCAGCTCACCGCAACCCGCCATGGATACGCAGTATTTT
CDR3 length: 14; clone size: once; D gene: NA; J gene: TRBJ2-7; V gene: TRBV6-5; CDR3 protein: CASNPGFRVGEQYF; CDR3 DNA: TGTGCCAGCAATCCCGGGTTTCGAGTTGGCGAGCAGTACTTC
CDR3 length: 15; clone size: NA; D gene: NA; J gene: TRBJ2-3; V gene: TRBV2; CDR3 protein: CASTPGGVGTDTQYF; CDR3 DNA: TGTGCCAGCACTCCAGGGGGGGTGGGCACAGATACGCAGTATTTT
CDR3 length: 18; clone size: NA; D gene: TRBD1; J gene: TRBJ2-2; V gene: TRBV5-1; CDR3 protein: CASSLGIRQGGNTGELFF; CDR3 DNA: TGCGCCAGCAGCTTAGGAATACGACAGGGGGGAAACACCGGGGAGCTGTTTTTT
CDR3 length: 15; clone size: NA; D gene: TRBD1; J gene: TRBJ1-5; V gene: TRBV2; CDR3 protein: CASKGTGGREQPQHF; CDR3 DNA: TGTGCCAGCAAGGGGACAGGGGGCCGAGAACAGCCCCAGCATTTT
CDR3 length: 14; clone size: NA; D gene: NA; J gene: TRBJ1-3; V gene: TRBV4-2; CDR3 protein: CASSALGSGNTIYF; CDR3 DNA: TGTGCCAGCAGCGCTCTAGGGTCTGGAAACACCATATATTTT
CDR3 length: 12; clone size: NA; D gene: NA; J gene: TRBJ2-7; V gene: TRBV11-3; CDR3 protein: CASSFAGGEQYF; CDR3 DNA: TGTGCCAGCAGCTTTGCAGGTGGGGAGCAGTACTTC
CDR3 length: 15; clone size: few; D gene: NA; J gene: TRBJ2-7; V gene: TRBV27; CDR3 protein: CASSLSGGGGYEQYF; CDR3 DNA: TGTGCCAGCAGTTTATCAGGAGGGGGGGGGTACGAGCAGTACTTC
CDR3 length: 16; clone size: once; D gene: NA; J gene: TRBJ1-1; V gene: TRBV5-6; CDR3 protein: CASSFRRARWDTEAFF; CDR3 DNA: TGTGCCAGCAGCTTTCGACGGGCTAGGTGGGACACTGAAGCTTTCTTT
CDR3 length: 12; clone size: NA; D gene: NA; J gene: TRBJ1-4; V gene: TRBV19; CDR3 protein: CASSVGSEKLFF; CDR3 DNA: TGTGCCAGTAGTGTGGGGAGTGAAAAACTGTTTTTT
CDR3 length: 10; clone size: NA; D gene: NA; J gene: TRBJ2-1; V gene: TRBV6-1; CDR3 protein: CASSNTLQFF; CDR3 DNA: TGTGCCAGCAGTAACACTTTACAGTTCTTC
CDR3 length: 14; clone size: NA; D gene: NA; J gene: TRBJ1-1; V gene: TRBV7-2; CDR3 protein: CASSLAVVGTEAFF; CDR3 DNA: TGTGCCAGCAGCTTAGCGGTGGTGGGCACTGAAGCTTTCTTT